Below, 14 T cell receptor beta chains from the same sample are listed, as sequenced in a study of early stage breast cancer tumors. The repertoire was sequenced with immunoSEQ multiplex PCR; TCRdb's copy has only in-frame clones and lacks some. Among approximately 6,400 clones listed, 78% were seen once. Sequenced: normal breast tissue next to the tumor. Receptor source: a person aged 70 to 79 with breast cancer.

The V call is TRBV13, the J call TRBJ2-1; possible D gene TRBD1, 6 bases. V lost 0 bases and J lost 7, with 13 bases in between. The CDR3 extends over 15 amino acids. Germline V gives CDR1 PRHDT, CDR2 FYEKMQ (reference sequence). The DNA of the CDR3 is TGTGCCAGCAGCTTAGGGGCAGGGGCGGTTAATGAGCAGTTCTTC. The encoded protein is CASSLGAGAVNEQFF. Filled out from reference TRBV13 and TRBJ2-1, the complete variable domain reads AAGVIQSPRHLIKEKRETATLKCYPIPRHDTVYWYQQGPGQDPQFLISFYEKMQSDKGSIPDRFSAQQFSDYHSELNMSSLELGDSALYFCASSLGAGAVNEQFFGPGTRLTVL.

The J gene is TRBJ2-5, the V gene TRBV28; D is unresolved. Germline CDR1 and CDR2: MDHEN and SYDVKM. This CDR3 is 13 amino acids long. Trimming took off 6 bases at V and 5 bases at J, with 13 bases between the two ends. The CDR3 here is CASSLVNRETQYF. The DNA of the CDR3 is TGTGCCAGCAGCTTGGTAAATCGGGAGACCCAGTACTTC.

The rearrangement uses TRBV5-6 and TRBJ2-7; 10 positions agree with TRBD2. This CDR3 spans 13 amino acids. Losses at the gene ends were 4 bases for V and 5 bases for J; bases not matched to a gene: 3. Germline values: CDR1 SGHDT, CDR2 YYEEEE. The CDR3 region has the DNA TGTGCCAGCAGCGGGGGACTAGCGCACGAGCAGTACTTC. Translating it yields CASSGGLAHEQYF.

This clone was counted only a few times. The V call is TRBV10-3, the J call TRBJ2-6; a weak D match, TRBD1 (7 bases). This CDR3 has 19 residues. Germline assignment: CDR1 ENHRY and CDR2 SYGVKD. Trimming took 2 bases from V and 3 from J, leaving 20 bases between them. The CDR3, as DNA: TGTGCCATCAGTGAGGGGGTTGGAGGGGGCGCGGTTGGGGCCAACGTCCTGACTTTC. This sequence encodes CAISEGVGGGAVGANVLTF.

This sequence joins TRBV4-3 and TRBJ2-3; TRBD1 agrees at 8 bases. CDR1 and CDR2 (germline): LGHNA, YSLEER. CDR3 length: 16 residues. The J segment lost 2 bases and the V segment lost 1 base, leaving 5 bases of the junction unmatched. The CDR3 DNA sequence: TGCGCCAGCAGCCAAGGATGGGACAGGACCACAGATACGCAGTATTTT. Residues: CASSQGWDRTTDTQYF.

This sequence joins TRBV5-4 and TRBJ2-1; no reliable D call. This CDR3 is 18 amino acids long. CDR1 is SGHNT and CDR2 is YYREEE in the germline V gene (reference sequence). The germline V and J ends were trimmed by 7 bases and 4 bases, with 27 bases remaining between them. This CDR3 is CASQILGDAVSYYNEQFF. CDR3 in DNA: TGTGCCAGCCAGATCTTAGGAGACGCGGTTTCTTATTACAATGAGCAGTTCTTC.

J is TRBJ2-1 and V is TRBV6-6, with TRBD1 matching 9 bases. CDR1 MNHNY and CDR2 SVGAGI come from the germline V gene (reference sequence). The CDR3 is 14 amino acids. The V and J ends lost 7 bases and 9 bases, in that order; junction bases with no gene match: 10. CDR3 DNA: TGTGCCAGCATCTGGGGGGACAGGGCGAGTGAGCAGTTCTTC. It yields the protein CASIWGDRASEQFF.

The V and J genes are TRBV6-5 and TRBJ2-5; 7 positions match TRBD2. The CDR3 is 14 amino acids. J gave up 4 bases and V 6 bases, and 8 bases lay outside the gene matches. In germline, CDR1 is MNHEY, CDR2 SVGAGI. The CDR3 DNA sequence: TGTGCCAGCAGGCAGACCGGGACTATAGAGACCCAGTACTTC. It translates to CASRQTGTIETQYF.

In its sample, this clone was seen a few times. V usage is TRBV19 and J usage is TRBJ1-5; no clear D gene. Germline values: CDR1 LNHDA, CDR2 SQIVND (reference sequence). The ends were cut back, 9 bases at V and 5 bases at J, with 5 bases in the middle. The CDR3 loop spans 10 amino acids. Written as DNA, the CDR3 is TGTGCCAGGGCTGATCAGCCCCAGCATTTT. Encoded protein: CARADQPQHF.

A single count supports this clone. The V and J genes are TRBV6-5 and TRBJ2-1; D unclear. The V end was cut by 2 bases, the J end by 13 bases, with 9 bases between. Germline CDR1 and CDR2: MNHEY and SVGAGI. The CDR3 runs 11 residues. CDR3 DNA: TGTGCCAGCAGTTACGGGCCTGCCCAGTTCTTC. Protein sequence: CASSYGPAQFF.

This clone was detected only a few times. The V gene is TRBV6-5, the J gene TRBJ1-6; no definite D call. Germline V gene lookup returns CDR1 MNHEY and CDR2 SVGAGI. The CDR3 runs 15 residues. V was trimmed by 3 bases and J by 9 bases, leaving 15 bases between them. The CDR3 sequence is CASSYSTTSSSPLHF. The CDR3 DNA follows: TGTGCCAGCAGTTATTCTACAACTAGTAGTTCACCCCTCCACTTT.

The J gene is TRBJ2-1, the V gene TRBV7-9, with TRBD2 matching over 7 bases. Germline assignment: CDR1 SEHNR and CDR2 FQNEAQ (reference sequence). Unmatched junction bases numbered 4, after V lost 1 base and J lost 7 bases. CDR3 size: 14 residues. CDR3 nucleotides: TGTGCCAGCAGCTTAGGGGTGGGAGGGAATGAGCAGTTCTTC. This translates into CASSLGVGGNEQFF.

J is TRBJ2-2 and V is TRBV7-9; D is uncertain. CDR1 is SEHNR, CDR2 FQNEAQ, per germline (reference sequence). This CDR3 contains 11 residues. Trimming pared 5 bases from V and 6 bases from J, leaving 4 bases between. CDR3 bases: TGTGCCAGCAGCGCGGCCGGGGAGCTGTTTTTT. It specifies CASSAAGELFF.

This clone was detected a few times. V and J are TRBV30 and TRBJ1-6; 8 positions agree with TRBD1. The V gene's germline CDR1 is GTSNPN and CDR2 SVGIG (reference sequence). CDR3 size: 16 residues. The V segment lost 3 bases and the J segment 9 bases; nucleotides outside the gene matches: 13. The CDR3 protein is CAWSLISGQAVSPLHF. The CDR3 coding sequence is TGTGCCTGGAGCCTCATCTCGGGACAGGCTGTTTCACCCCTCCACTTT.